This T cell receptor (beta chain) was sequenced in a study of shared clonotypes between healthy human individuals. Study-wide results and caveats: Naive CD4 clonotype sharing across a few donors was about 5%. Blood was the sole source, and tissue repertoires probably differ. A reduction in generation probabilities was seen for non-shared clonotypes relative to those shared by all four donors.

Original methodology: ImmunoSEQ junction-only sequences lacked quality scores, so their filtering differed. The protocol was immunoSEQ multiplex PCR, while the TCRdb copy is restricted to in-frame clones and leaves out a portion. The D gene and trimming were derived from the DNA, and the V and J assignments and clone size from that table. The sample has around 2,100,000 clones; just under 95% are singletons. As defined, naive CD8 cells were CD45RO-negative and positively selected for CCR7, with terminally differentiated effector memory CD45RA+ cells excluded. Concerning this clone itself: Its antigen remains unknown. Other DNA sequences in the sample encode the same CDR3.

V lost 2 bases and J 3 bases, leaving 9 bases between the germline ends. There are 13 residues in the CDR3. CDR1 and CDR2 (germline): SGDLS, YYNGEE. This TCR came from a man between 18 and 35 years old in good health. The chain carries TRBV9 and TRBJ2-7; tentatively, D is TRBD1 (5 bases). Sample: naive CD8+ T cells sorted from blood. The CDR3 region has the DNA TGTGCCAGCAGCGTCAGCCAGGGCTACGAGCAGTACTTC. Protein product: CASSVSQGYEQYF.